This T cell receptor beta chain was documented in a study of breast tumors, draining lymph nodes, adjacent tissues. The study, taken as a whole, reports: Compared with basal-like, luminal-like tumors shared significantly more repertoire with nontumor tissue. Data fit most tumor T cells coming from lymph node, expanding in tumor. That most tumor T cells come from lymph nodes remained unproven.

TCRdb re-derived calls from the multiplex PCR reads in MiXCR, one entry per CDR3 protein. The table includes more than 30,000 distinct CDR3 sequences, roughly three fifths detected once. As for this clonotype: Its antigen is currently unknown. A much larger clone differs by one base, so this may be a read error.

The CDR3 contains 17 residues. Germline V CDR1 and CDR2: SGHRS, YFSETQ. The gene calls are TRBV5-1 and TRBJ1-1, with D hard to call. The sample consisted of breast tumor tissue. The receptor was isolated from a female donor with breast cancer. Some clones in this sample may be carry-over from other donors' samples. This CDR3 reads CAGSLGPTDVDNTEAFF. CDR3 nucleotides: TGCGCCGGCAGCTTGGGCCCTACAGACGTCGATAACACTGAAGCTTTCTTT.